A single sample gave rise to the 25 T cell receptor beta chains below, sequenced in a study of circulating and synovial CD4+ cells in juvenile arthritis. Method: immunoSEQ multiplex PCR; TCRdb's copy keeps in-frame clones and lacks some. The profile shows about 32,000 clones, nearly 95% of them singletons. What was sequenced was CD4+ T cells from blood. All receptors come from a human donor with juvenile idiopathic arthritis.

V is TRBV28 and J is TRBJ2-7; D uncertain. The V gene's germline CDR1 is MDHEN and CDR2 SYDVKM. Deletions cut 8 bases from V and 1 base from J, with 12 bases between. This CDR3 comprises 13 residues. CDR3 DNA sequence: TGTGCCAGCGGCAGCGATTCATCCTACGAGCAGTACTTC. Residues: CASGSDSSYEQYF.

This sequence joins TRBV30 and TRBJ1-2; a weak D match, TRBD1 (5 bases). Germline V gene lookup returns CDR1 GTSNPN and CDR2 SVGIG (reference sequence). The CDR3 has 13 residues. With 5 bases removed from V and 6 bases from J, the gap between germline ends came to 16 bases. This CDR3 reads CAWDGRVLDGYTF. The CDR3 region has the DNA TGTGCCTGGGATGGCAGGGTATTGGATGGCTACACCTTC.

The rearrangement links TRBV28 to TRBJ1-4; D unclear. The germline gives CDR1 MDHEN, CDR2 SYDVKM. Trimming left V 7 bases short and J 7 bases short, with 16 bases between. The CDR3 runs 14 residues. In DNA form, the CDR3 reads TGTGCCAGCATCACGACTGTACCTTTTGAAAAACTGTTTTTT. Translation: CASITTVPFEKLFF.

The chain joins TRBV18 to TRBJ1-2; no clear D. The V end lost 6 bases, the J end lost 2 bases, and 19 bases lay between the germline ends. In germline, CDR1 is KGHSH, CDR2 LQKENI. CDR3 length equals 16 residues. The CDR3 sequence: CASSQVPGDQNYGYTF. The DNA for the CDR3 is TGTGCCAGCTCCCAGGTTCCGGGAGATCAGAACTATGGCTACACCTTC.

The CDR3 region is CSAQARDTF. The CDR3 DNA sequence: TGCAGTGCTCAGGCAAGAGACACCTTC. This rearrangement joins TRBV20-1 to TRBJ1-2; D is uncertain. CDR3 length: 9 amino acids. CDR1 is DFQATT, CDR2 SNEGSKA, per germline (reference sequence). The V gene lost 5 bases and the J gene lost 12 bases, with 10 bases spanning the gap.

As DNA, the CDR3 is TGCAGCGCAGCTCAGCCGGGACAGGGAGGTGGCTACACCTTC. Its translation: CSAAQPGQGGGYTF. This sequence joins TRBV29-1 and TRBJ1-2, with 9 bases that match TRBD1. Germline V gene data show CDR1 as SQVTM and CDR2 as ANQGSEA. The CDR3 runs 14 residues. The ends lost 7 bases at V and 7 bases at J; junction bases unmatched: 13.

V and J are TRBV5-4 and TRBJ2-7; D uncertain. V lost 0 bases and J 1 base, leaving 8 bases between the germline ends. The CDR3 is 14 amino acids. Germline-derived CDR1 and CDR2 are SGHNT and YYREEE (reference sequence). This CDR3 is CASSLDLRSYEQYF. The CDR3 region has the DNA TGTGCCAGCAGCTTGGACCTGCGGTCCTACGAGCAGTACTTC.

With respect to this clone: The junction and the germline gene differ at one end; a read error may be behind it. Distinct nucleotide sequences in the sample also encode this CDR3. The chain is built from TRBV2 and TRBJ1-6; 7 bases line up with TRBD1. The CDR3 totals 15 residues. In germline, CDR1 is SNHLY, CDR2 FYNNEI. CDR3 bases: TGTGCCAGCAGTGAAGTGGAGGGGGCATATTCCCCCCTCCACTTT. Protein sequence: CASSEVEGAYSPLHF.

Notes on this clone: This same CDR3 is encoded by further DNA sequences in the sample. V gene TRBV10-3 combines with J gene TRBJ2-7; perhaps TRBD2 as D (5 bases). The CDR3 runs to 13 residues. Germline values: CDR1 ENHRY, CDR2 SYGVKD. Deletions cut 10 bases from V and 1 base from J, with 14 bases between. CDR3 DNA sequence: TGTGCCACCGGGAAGGCGAGATCCTACGAGCAGTACTTC. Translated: CATGKARSYEQYF.

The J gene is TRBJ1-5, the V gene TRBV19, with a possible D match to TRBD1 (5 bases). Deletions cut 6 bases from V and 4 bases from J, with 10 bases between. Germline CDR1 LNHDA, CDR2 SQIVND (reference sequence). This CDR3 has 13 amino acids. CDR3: CASRTQENQPQHF. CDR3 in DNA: TGTGCCAGTAGGACACAGGAAAATCAGCCCCAGCATTTT.

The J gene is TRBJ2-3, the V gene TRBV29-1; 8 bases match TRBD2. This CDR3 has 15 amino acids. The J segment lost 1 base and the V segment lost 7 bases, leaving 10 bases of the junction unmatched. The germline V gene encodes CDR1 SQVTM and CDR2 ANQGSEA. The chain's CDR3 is CSASRAGGRTDTQYF. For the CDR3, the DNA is TGCAGCGCCTCCCGGGCGGGGGGACGCACAGATACGCAGTATTTT.

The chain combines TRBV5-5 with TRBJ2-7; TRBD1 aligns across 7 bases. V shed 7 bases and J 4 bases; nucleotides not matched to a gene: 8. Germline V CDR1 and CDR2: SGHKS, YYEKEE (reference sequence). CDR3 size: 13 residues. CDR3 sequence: CASVRAGGYEQYF. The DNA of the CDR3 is TGTGCCAGCGTGAGGGCAGGGGGTTACGAGCAGTACTTC. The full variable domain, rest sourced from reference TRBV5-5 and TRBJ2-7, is DAGVTQSPTHLIKTRGQQVTLRCSPISGHKSVSWYQQVLGQGPQFIFQYYEKEERGRGNFPDRFSARQFPNYSSELNVNALLLGDSALYLCASVRAGGYEQYFGPGTRLTVT.

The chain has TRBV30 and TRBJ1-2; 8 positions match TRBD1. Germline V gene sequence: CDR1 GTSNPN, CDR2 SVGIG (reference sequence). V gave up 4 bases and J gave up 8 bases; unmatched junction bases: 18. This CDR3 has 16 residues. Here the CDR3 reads CAWTSRFVQGAKGYTF. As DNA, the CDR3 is TGTGCCTGGACGTCCCGATTCGTCCAGGGGGCAAAGGGCTACACCTTC.

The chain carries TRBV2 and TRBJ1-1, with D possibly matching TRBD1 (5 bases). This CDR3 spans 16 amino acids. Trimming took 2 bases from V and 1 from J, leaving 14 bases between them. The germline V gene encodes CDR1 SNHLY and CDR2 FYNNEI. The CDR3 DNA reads TGTGCCAGCAGTGAACGGCAGGGTGCAGGGAACACTGAAGCTTTCTTT. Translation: CASSERQGAGNTEAFF.

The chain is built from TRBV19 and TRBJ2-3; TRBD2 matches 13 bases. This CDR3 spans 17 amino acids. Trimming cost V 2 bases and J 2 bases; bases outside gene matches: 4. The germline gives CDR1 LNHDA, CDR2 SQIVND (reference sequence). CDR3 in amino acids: CASSIRLAGGLTDTQYF. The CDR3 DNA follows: TGTGCCAGTAGTATAAGACTAGCGGGGGGCCTCACAGATACGCAGTATTTT.

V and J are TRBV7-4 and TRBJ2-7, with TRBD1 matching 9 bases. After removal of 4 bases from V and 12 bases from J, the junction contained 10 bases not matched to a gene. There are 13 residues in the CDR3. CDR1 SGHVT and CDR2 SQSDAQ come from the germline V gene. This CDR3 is CASSSTPQGARYF. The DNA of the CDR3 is TGTGCCAGCAGCTCGACTCCACAGGGGGCCCGGTACTTC.

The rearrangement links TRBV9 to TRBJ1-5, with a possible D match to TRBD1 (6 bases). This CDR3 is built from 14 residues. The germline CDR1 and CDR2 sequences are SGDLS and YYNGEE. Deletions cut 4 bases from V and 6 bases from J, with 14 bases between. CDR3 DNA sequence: TGTGCCAGCAGCCCCCGGGGGGGCGCTCAGCCCCAGCATTTT. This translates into CASSPRGGAQPQHF.

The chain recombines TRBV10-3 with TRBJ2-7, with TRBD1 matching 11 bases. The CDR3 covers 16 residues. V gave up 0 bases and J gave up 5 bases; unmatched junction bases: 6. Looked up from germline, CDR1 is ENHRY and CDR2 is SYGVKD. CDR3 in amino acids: CAISESGTGGRNEQYF. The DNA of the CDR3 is TGTGCCATCAGTGAGTCCGGGACAGGGGGTAGGAACGAGCAGTACTTC.

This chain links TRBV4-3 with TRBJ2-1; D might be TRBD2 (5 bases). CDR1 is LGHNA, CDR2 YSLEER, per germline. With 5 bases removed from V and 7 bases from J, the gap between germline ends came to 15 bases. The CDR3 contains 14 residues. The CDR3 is CASSDGLARNEQFF. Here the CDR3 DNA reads TGCGCCAGCAGCGACGGCCTAGCCCGGAATGAGCAGTTCTTC.

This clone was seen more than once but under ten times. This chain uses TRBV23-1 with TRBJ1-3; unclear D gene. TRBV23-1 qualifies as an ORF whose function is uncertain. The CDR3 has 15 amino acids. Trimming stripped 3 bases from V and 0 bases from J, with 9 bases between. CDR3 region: CASSHLGPSGNTIYF. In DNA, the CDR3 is TGCGCCAGCAGTCACTTGGGCCCCTCTGGAAACACCATATATTTT.

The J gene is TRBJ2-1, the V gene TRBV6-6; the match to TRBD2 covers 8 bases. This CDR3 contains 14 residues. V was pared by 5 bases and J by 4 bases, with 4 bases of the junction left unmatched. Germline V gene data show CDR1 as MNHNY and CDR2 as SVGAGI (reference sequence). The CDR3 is CASSTRGGYNEQFF. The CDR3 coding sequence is TGTGCCAGCAGTACCCGGGGGGGTTACAATGAGCAGTTCTTC.

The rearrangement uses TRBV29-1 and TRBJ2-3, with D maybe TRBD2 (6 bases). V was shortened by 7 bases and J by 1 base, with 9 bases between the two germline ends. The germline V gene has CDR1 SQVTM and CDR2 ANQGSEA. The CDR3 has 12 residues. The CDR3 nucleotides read TGCAGCGCCGGAGGGGGCACAGATACGCAGTATTTT. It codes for CSAGGGTDTQYF.

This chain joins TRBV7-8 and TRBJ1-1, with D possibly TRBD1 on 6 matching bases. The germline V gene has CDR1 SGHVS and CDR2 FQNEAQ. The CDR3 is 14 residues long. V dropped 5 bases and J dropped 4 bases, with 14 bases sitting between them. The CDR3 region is CASSASDRTTEAFF. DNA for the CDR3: TGTGCCAGCAGCGCGAGCGACAGGACCACTGAAGCTTTCTTT.

CDR3 sequence reads: CASSRWGGANYGYTF. The CDR3 DNA sequence: TGCGCCAGCAGCCGTTGGGGAGGGGCTAACTATGGCTACACCTTC. The J gene is TRBJ1-2, the V gene TRBV4-3; D is perhaps TRBD1 (5 bases). CDR1 and CDR2 from the germline V gene are LGHNA and YSLEER. The CDR3 contains 15 residues. Trimming pared 4 bases from V and 0 bases from J, leaving 12 bases between.

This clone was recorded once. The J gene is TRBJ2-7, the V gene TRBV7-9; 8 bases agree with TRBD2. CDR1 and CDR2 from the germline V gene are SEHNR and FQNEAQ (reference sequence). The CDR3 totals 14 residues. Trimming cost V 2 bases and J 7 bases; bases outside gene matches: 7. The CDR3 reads CASSLRSGSKEQYF. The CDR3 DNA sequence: TGTGCCAGCAGCTTACGGAGCGGGAGTAAAGAGCAGTACTTC.